This T cell receptor beta chain is from a study of blood T cell repertoires in COVID-19. Study overall: Samples taken during acute and convalescent COVID-19 were collected in the United States, Italy and Spain. T cells, B-cell-depleted T cells, or PBMCs supplied cDNA or gDNA.

The CDR3 sequence is 11 residues long. The V gene end was trimmed by 6 bases and the J gene end by 9 bases; junction bases not matched to a gene: 5. Germline V lookup: CDR1 SNHLY, CDR2 FYNNEI. Using immunoSEQ multiplex PCR, the repertoire was profiled, and TCRdb retains in-frame clones only, with some absent. Here the sample spans 120,000 to 150,000 clones, 84% being singletons. Shortly before study entry, within 2 weeks, exposed participants had met a COVID-19 case. The specimen sequenced was PBMCs or T cells enriched from blood (not recorded which). The chain links TRBV2 to TRBJ2-7; TRBD2 matches at 7 bases. The sequence was collected from a woman aged 50 to 65 who had been exposed to COVID-19. CDR3 protein: CASSPGRGQYF. The DNA for the CDR3 is TGTGCCAGCAGCCCAGGGAGGGGGCAGTACTTC.